The sequence of this TCR beta chain was determined in a study of T cells after yellow fever vaccination. Broader study findings: A limited proportion of clonotypes was detected within both the CD4 and CD8 compartments.

MiXCR, applied by TCRdb to the 5' RACE reads, yields one record per CDR3 protein. Seen here are some 260,000 distinct CDR3 sequences, roughly 5.2% observed once, and the top ten hold roughly 3.4%. As concerns this clonotype: Its cognate antigen is unknown.

V gave up 8 bases and J gave up 1 base, with 10 bases separating them. This CDR3 has 13 amino acids. CDR1 is SNHLY, CDR2 FYNNEI, per germline. The source is a man aged 18 to 29 who received the YFV17D yellow fever vaccine. The sample here was CD4+ T cells sorted from PBMCs, taken on the day of the yellow fever booster vaccination. The chain carries TRBV2 and TRBJ2-3; D is unclear. The chain's CDR3 is CASRAGRTDTQYF. In DNA, the CDR3 is TGTGCCAGCCGGGCAGGACGCACAGATACGCAGTATTTT.